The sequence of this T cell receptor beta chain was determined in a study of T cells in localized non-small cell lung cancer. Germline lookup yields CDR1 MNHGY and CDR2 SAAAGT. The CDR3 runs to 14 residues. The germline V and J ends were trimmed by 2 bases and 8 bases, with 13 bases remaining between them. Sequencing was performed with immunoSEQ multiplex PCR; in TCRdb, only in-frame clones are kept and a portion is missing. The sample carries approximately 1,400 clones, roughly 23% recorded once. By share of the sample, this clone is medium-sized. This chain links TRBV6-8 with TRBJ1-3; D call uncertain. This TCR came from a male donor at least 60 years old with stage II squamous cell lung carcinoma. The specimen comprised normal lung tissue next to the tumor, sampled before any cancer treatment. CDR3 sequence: CASSYGSARDTIYF. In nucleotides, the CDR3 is TGTGCCAGCAGTTACGGGTCTGCTCGAGACACCATATATTTT.